Listed here are 22 T cell receptor beta chains from one sample, sequenced in a study of OX40 agonist ivuxolimab in advanced cancers. Sequencing was performed with immunoSEQ multiplex PCR; in TCRdb, only in-frame clones are kept and a portion is missing. The sample lists about 73,000 clones; 92% were seen once. Sequencing was performed on CD4+ or CD8+ T cells sorted from blood, taken in a trial of the OX40 agonist ivuxolimab. The source of these receptors is an adult with an advanced solid tumor such as melanoma, head and neck, liver or kidney cancer.

The chain recombines TRBV4-1 with TRBJ2-7; 7 nucleotides align to TRBD1. Per the germline V gene, CDR1 is MGHRA and CDR2 is YSYEKL. This CDR3 is built from 14 residues. V dropped 2 bases and J dropped 3; count of bases not matched to a gene: 4. The CDR3 protein is CASSQRTGYYEQYF. As DNA, the CDR3 is TGCGCCAGCAGCCAAAGGACAGGATACTACGAGCAGTACTTC.

The CDR3: CASSLTRGGYNEQFF. Here the CDR3 DNA reads TGTGCCAGCAGCTTAACCCGGGGGGGTTACAATGAGCAGTTCTTC. The gene calls are TRBV11-3 and TRBJ2-1, with 8 bases lining up with TRBD2. The J segment lost 4 bases and the V segment lost 2 bases, leaving 4 bases of the junction unmatched. The length of the CDR3 is 15 residues. Germline values: CDR1 SGHNT, CDR2 YENEEA.

The chain uses TRBV5-6 and TRBJ2-7; D not certain. The CDR3 sequence is 15 residues long. V lost 3 bases, J lost 2 bases, and 15 bases lay in between. Germline CDR1 reads SGHDT; CDR2 reads YYEEEE. CDR3 DNA sequence: TGTGCCAGCAGCTACAGACGGTTCAAGGCCTACGAGCAGTACTTC. Translation gives CASSYRRFKAYEQYF.

This clone was observed a single time. This chain uses TRBV5-4 with TRBJ1-4; 9 nucleotides line up with TRBD1. CDR1 is SGHNT and CDR2 is YYREEE in the germline V gene (reference sequence). With 4 bases clipped from V and 0 bases from J, the junction kept 13 bases outside the gene matches. The CDR3 has 19 amino acids. The CDR3 region is CASSPGWLGQGTTNEKLFF. CDR3 DNA sequence: TGTGCCAGCAGCCCGGGTTGGTTAGGACAGGGGACAACTAATGAAAAACTGTTTTTT.

V gene TRBV27 combines with J gene TRBJ2-7; perhaps TRBD1 as D (6 bases). Germline loops: CDR1 MNHEY, CDR2 SMNVEV (reference sequence). The CDR3 is made up of 13 amino acids. The V end lost 3 bases, the J end lost 3 bases, and 9 bases lay between the germline ends. The CDR3 loop is CASSLGANYEQYF. The CDR3, as DNA: TGTGCCAGCAGTTTGGGGGCCAACTACGAGCAGTACTTC.

The chain recombines TRBV7-3 with TRBJ1-6; perhaps TRBD1 as D (6 bases). The CDR3 is 14 amino acids. Trimming removed 6 bases from V and 10 bases from J, with 16 bases in between. From germline, CDR1 is SGHTA and CDR2 FQGTGA. In nucleotides, the CDR3 is TGTGCCAGCAGACAATGGGACATCTTATCACCCCTCCACTTT. Protein product: CASRQWDILSPLHF.

The chain recombines TRBV19 with TRBJ2-3, with 10 bases fitting TRBD2. Germline-derived CDR1 and CDR2 are LNHDA and SQIVND (reference sequence). This CDR3 is built from 14 residues. Trimming took 6 bases from V and 6 from J; bases not matched to a gene: 6. The CDR3 spells CASRVAGGSDTQYF. In DNA form, the CDR3 reads TGTGCCAGTAGGGTAGCGGGGGGCTCGGATACGCAGTATTTT.

The chain is built from TRBV11-2 and TRBJ2-3; 7 nucleotides match TRBD1. The germline V gene encodes CDR1 SGHAT and CDR2 FQNNGV. This CDR3 spans 16 amino acids. The V and J ends lost 5 bases and 0 bases, in that order; junction bases with no gene match: 8. CDR3 region: CASSPFLQGSTDTQYF. CDR3 bases: TGTGCCAGCAGCCCCTTCCTACAGGGGAGCACAGATACGCAGTATTTT.

CDR3 nucleotide sequence: TGTGCCAGCAGCCCAGTGGACAGGGGACGTGAAAAACTGTTTTTT. This codes for CASSPVDRGREKLFF. The chain links TRBV7-9 to TRBJ1-4; 9 bases fit TRBD1. The CDR3 is 15 amino acids. Germline V lookup: CDR1 SEHNR, CDR2 FQNEAQ (reference sequence). V was clipped by 5 bases and J by 7 bases; unmatched bases: 8.

The chain carries TRBV5-5 and TRBJ2-1; 9 bases align to TRBD1. Germline trimming cut 4 bases from V and 6 bases from J; bases unmatched to any gene: 2. Germline values: CDR1 SGHKS, CDR2 YYEKEE (reference sequence). The CDR3 is 13 amino acids. The CDR3 sequence is CASSVDRGNEQFF. The CDR3 bases are TGTGCCAGCAGCGTGGACAGGGGCAATGAGCAGTTCTTC.

V gene TRBV7-6 combines with J gene TRBJ1-1, with D possibly being TRBD1 (6 bases). Germline assignment: CDR1 SGHVS and CDR2 FNYEAQ. V was shortened by 1 base and J by 0 bases, with 12 bases between the two germline ends. The CDR3 runs 16 residues. The CDR3 loop reads CASSLVAGAMNTEAFF. Here the CDR3 DNA reads TGTGCCAGCAGCTTAGTAGCGGGGGCTATGAACACTGAAGCTTTCTTT.

V is TRBV6-6 and J is TRBJ1-6, with TRBD1 matching 8 bases. Germline V gives CDR1 MNHNY, CDR2 SVGAGI (reference sequence). V dropped 6 bases and J dropped 8; count of bases not matched to a gene: 9. This CDR3 has 15 residues. The CDR3 sequence is CASRSRDRWDSPLHF. The CDR3 region has the DNA TGTGCCAGCAGATCGCGGGACAGGTGGGATTCACCCCTCCACTTT.

The V and J genes are TRBV4-3 and TRBJ2-7; 8 positions match TRBD1. V shed 0 bases and J 0 bases; nucleotides not matched to a gene: 4. CDR1 LGHNA and CDR2 YSLEER come from the germline V gene. The CDR3 has 16 amino acids. CDR3 sequence: CASSQDADRGSYEQYF. As DNA, the CDR3 is TGCGCCAGCAGCCAAGACGCCGACAGGGGCTCCTACGAGCAGTACTTC.

The chain combines TRBV30 with TRBJ2-7, with D perhaps matching TRBD1 or TRBD2 (5 bases each). CDR1 is GTSNPN and CDR2 is SVGIG in the germline V gene (reference sequence). The CDR3 spans 13 residues. Trimming removed 2 bases from V and 4 bases from J, with 12 bases in between. This CDR3 reads CAWSPGPTYEQYF. CDR3 nucleotide sequence: TGTGCCTGGAGTCCGGGACCCACTTACGAGCAGTACTTC. The whole variable domain, remainder taken from reference TRBV30 and TRBJ2-7, is SQTIHQWPATLVQPVGSPLSLECTVEGTSNPNLYWYRQAAGRGLQLLFYSVGIGQISSEVPQNLSASRPQDRQFILSSKKLLLSDSGFYLCAWSPGPTYEQYFGPGTRLTVT.

The chain employs TRBV16 and TRBJ1-2; D not resolved. The V end lost 0 bases, the J end lost 1 base, and 9 bases lay between the germline ends. The CDR3 spans 15 residues. Germline assignment: CDR1 KGHSY and CDR2 FQNENV. The CDR3 region has the DNA TGTGCCAGCAGCCAATCCTGGGAACTTAACTATGGCTACACCTTC. Its protein is CASSQSWELNYGYTF.

This clone was seen a single time. The gene calls are TRBV4-1 and TRBJ2-7; perhaps D is TRBD1 or TRBD2 (5 bases each). This CDR3 spans 14 amino acids. Trimming removed 4 bases at V and 2 bases at J, with 12 bases between. Germline V gene data show CDR1 as MGHRA and CDR2 as YSYEKL. CDR3 DNA sequence: TGCGCCAGCAGCCCCCGGGACGGAACCTACGAGCAGTACTTC. Its translation: CASSPRDGTYEQYF.

The chain joins TRBV2 to TRBJ1-5; possibly TRBD1 for D (5 bases). There are 19 residues in the CDR3. The V end was cut by 3 bases, the J end by 0 bases, with 21 bases between. Germline values: CDR1 SNHLY, CDR2 FYNNEI. CDR3 sequence: CASSDGTQVGDDSNQPQHF. The CDR3 DNA follows: TGTGCCAGCAGTGATGGGACCCAAGTAGGGGATGATAGCAATCAGCCCCAGCATTTT.

This clone has a single count. The chain couples TRBV2 to TRBJ2-1; possibly TRBD1 for D (5 bases). CDR1 SNHLY and CDR2 FYNNEI come from the germline V gene. V lost 1 base and J 2 bases, leaving 9 bases between the germline ends. The CDR3 has 15 amino acids. In DNA, the CDR3 is TGTGCCAGCAGTGAAGGCAGGGTGGCCTACAATGAGCAGTTCTTC. Translation: CASSEGRVAYNEQFF.

The chain has TRBV9 and TRBJ2-1; D not certain. Germline V gene sequence: CDR1 SGDLS, CDR2 YYNGEE. The CDR3 extends over 16 amino acids. The V gene lost 4 bases and the J gene lost 3 bases, with 17 bases spanning the gap. The DNA for the CDR3 is TGTGCCAGCAGCCTTTCCCCCGAGCCTCTCTACAATGAGCAGTTCTTC. Amino acid sequence: CASSLSPEPLYNEQFF.

The V call is TRBV4-3, the J call TRBJ1-4; TRBD1 matches 10 bases. J was trimmed by 7 bases and V by 1 base; bases with no gene match: 3. Germline CDR1 reads LGHNA; CDR2 reads YSLEER. The CDR3 has 15 residues. The CDR3 spells CASSQGDRGSEKLFF. CDR3 bases: TGCGCCAGCAGCCAAGGGGACAGGGGCAGTGAAAAACTGTTTTTT.

This chain joins TRBV4-1 and TRBJ1-5, with D unclear. In germline, CDR1 is MGHRA, CDR2 YSYEKL. The CDR3 is made up of 15 amino acids. Trimming cost V 1 base and J 1 base, with 8 bases left between them. CDR3 amino acids: CASSQVAKSNQPQHF. CDR3 sequence (DNA): TGCGCCAGCAGCCAAGTAGCCAAGAGCAATCAGCCCCAGCATTTT.

The J gene is TRBJ2-7, the V gene TRBV4-1; 7 nucleotides align to TRBD2. The ends lost 4 bases at V and 1 base at J; junction bases unmatched: 7. Germline values: CDR1 MGHRA, CDR2 YSYEKL. The CDR3 contains 15 residues. As DNA, the CDR3 is TGCGCCAGCAGCCTTAAAGGCGGGGGATCCTACGAGCAGTACTTC. Translated: CASSLKGGGSYEQYF.